This TCR beta chain was documented in a study of T-cell reconstitution after alpha-beta-depleted transplantation in children. This clonotype was seen more than once but under ten times. Unique molecular identifiers were used in preparing the TCRbeta library. TCRdb used MiXCR to reprocess the PCR reads, holding one entry per CDR3 protein. The sample includes 90,000 to 95,000 distinct CDR3 sequences, 12% of them seen just once. Here the sequenced sample was PBMCs from the stem cell graft donor, taken from the stem cell graft. The clonotype was recovered from a human donor who donated a stem cell graft to a child with inherited bone marrow failure.

CDR3 sequence (DNA): TGTGCCAGCAGCGTGAACCCGGGACTAGCGGGTGAGCAGTACTTC. Translation gives CASSVNPGLAGEQYF. This chain joins TRBV9 and TRBJ2-7, with 12 bases fitting TRBD2. Germline trimming cut 2 bases from V and 7 bases from J; bases unmatched to any gene: 7. Germline V lookup: CDR1 SGDLS, CDR2 YYNGEE. This CDR3 region has 15 residues.